Below, 16 T cell receptor beta chains from the same sample are listed, as sequenced in a study of blood T cell repertoires in COVID-19. Repertoires were generated with immunoSEQ multiplex PCR, while TCRdb's copy carries only in-frame clones and drops some. Of some 210,000 clones detected, roughly 82% appear once; the ten largest clones hold approximately 12%. The specimen was peripheral blood. Source of these receptors: a woman aged 35 to 49 with acute or convalescent COVID-19.

This sequence joins TRBV24-1 and TRBJ2-1; 11 positions match TRBD2. This CDR3 has 16 residues. Germline V lookup: CDR1 KGHDR, CDR2 SFDVKD. After removal of 6 bases from V and 0 bases from J, the junction contained 3 bases not matched to a gene. The CDR3 sequence: CATSSSGRISYNEQFF. The CDR3 region has the DNA TGTGCCACCAGTTCTAGCGGGAGGATCTCCTACAATGAGCAGTTCTTC.

The chain couples TRBV5-4 to TRBJ2-7; TRBD1 is a possible D gene (6 bases). Germline values: CDR1 SGHNT, CDR2 YYREEE (reference sequence). Trimming shortened V by 4 bases and J by 2 bases, and 25 bases separated the two germline ends. There are 18 residues in the CDR3. CDR3 bases: TGTGCCAGCAGCAGGAACTACTTGGACAGCTATCCACCCTACGAGCAGTACTTC. Translation gives CASSRNYLDSYPPYEQYF.

This clone was observed a handful of times. CDR3 DNA sequence: TGTGCCAGCAGTTCTTCTAGCAATCAGCCCCAGCATTTT. Translation gives CASSSSSNQPQHF. The rearrangement uses TRBV6-2 or TRBV6-3 and TRBJ1-5; no clear D. The CDR3 runs to 13 residues. CDR1 and CDR2 from the germline V gene are MNHEY and SVGEGT. Trimming cost V 4 bases and J 0 bases, with 4 bases left between them.

The V and J genes are TRBV5-6 and TRBJ2-7; no definite D call. The CDR3 has 12 amino acids. V lost 3 bases, J lost 5 bases, and 9 bases lay in between. Germline lookup yields CDR1 SGHDT and CDR2 YYEEEE. The DNA for the CDR3 is TGTGCCAGCAGCTGGGCAGTACACGAGCAGTACTTC. Amino acid sequence: CASSWAVHEQYF.

This chain connects TRBV6-5 to TRBJ2-1, with 8 bases matching TRBD1. The CDR3 loop spans 15 amino acids. The V gene's germline CDR1 is MNHEY and CDR2 SVGAGI. J gave up 2 bases and V 9 bases, and 9 bases lay outside the gene matches. For the CDR3, the DNA is TGTGCCAGTGCATCGGCAGGGGGCCCCTACAATGAGCAGTTCTTC. Residues: CASASAGGPYNEQFF.

V usage is TRBV7-6 and J usage is TRBJ2-2; 12 positions match TRBD1. Germline values: CDR1 SGHVS, CDR2 FNYEAQ. This CDR3 is built from 17 residues. V shed 3 bases, J shed 5 bases, and the junction held 7 bases outside the gene matches. CDR3 nucleotides: TGTGCCAGCAGCTTTAGGGGACAGGGGGCGCAGACCGGGGAGCTGTTTTTT. Protein sequence: CASSFRGQGAQTGELFF.

This clone was observed a single time. The V gene is TRBV27, the J gene TRBJ1-2; D gene uncertain. The CDR3 has 13 residues. Between the trimmed V and J ends, which lost 3 bases and 4 bases, there was a span of 9 bases. Germline V gives CDR1 MNHEY, CDR2 SMNVEV (reference sequence). The CDR3 spells CASSFGQFYGYTF. CDR3 nucleotides: TGTGCCAGCAGTTTTGGCCAGTTCTATGGCTACACCTTC.

The CDR3 DNA reads TGTGCCAGCAGCTCTTCGGACAGGGGTAACGCCGGGGAGCTGTTTTTT. As protein: CASSSSDRGNAGELFF. V usage is TRBV5-6 and J usage is TRBJ2-2; TRBD1 matches at 9 bases. V shed 3 bases, J shed 6 bases, and the junction held 9 bases outside the gene matches. CDR1 and CDR2 from the germline V gene are SGHDT and YYEEEE. This CDR3 spans 16 amino acids. Using reference TRBV5-6 and TRBJ2-2 for the parts outside the CDR3, the full variable domain is DAGVTQSPTHLIKTRGQQVTLRCSPKSGHDTVSWYQQALGQGPQFIFQYYEEEERQRGNFPDRFSGHQFPNYSSELNVNALLLGDSALYLCASSSSDRGNAGELFFGEGSRLTVL.

The rearrangement uses TRBV11-2 and TRBJ2-3; 8 nucleotides agree with TRBD2. The CDR3 totals 19 residues. CDR1 SGHAT and CDR2 FQNNGV come from the germline V gene. With 4 bases clipped from V and 0 bases from J, the junction kept 15 bases outside the gene matches. The CDR3 DNA reads TGTGCCAGCAGCTACTCTACTAGCGGACCCGTGGGTAGCACAGATACGCAGTATTTT. Protein sequence: CASSYSTSGPVGSTDTQYF.

J is TRBJ2-3 and V is TRBV5-1, with 12 bases fitting TRBD2. The CDR3 totals 19 residues. J was trimmed by 3 bases and V by 1 base; bases with no gene match: 12. Looked up from germline, CDR1 is SGHRS and CDR2 is YFSETQ. The CDR3 bases are TGCGCCAGCAGCTTGAACACTAGACCTAGCGGGGGGGATACAGATACGCAGTATTTT. Its protein is CASSLNTRPSGGDTDTQYF. Using reference TRBV5-1 and TRBJ2-3 for the parts outside the CDR3, the full variable domain is KAGVTQTPRYLIKTRGQQVTLSCSPISGHRSVSWYQQTPGQGLQFLFEYFSETQRNKGNFPGRFSGRQFSNSRSEMNVSTLELGDSALYLCASSLNTRPSGGDTDTQYFGPGTRLTVL.

This chain uses TRBV27 with TRBJ2-7; 12 nucleotides align to TRBD2. The germline V gene encodes CDR1 MNHEY and CDR2 SMNVEV (reference sequence). This CDR3 comprises 18 residues. V gave up 2 bases and J gave up 6 bases; unmatched junction bases: 14. The CDR3 reads CASSLKVSSGRAVREQYF. The CDR3 region has the DNA TGTGCCAGCAGTTTAAAGGTCTCTAGCGGGAGGGCCGTCCGCGAGCAGTACTTC.

The genes are TRBV5-1 and TRBJ2-7, with D perhaps TRBD2 (5 bases). The germline V and J ends were trimmed by 0 bases and 2 bases, with 12 bases remaining between them. The germline V gene encodes CDR1 SGHRS and CDR2 YFSETQ. The length of the CDR3 is 15 residues. CDR3 protein: CASSLELGKTYEQYF. The DNA for the CDR3 is TGCGCCAGCAGCTTGGAGCTCGGGAAAACCTACGAGCAGTACTTC. Together with reference TRBV5-1 and TRBJ2-7, the CDR3 gives the full variable domain: KAGVTQTPRYLIKTRGQQVTLSCSPISGHRSVSWYQQTPGQGLQFLFEYFSETQRNKGNFPGRFSGRQFSNSRSEMNVSTLELGDSALYLCASSLELGKTYEQYFGPGTRLTVT.

The gene calls are TRBV11-2 and TRBJ2-2; the match to TRBD1 covers 7 bases. After removal of 3 bases from V and 4 bases from J, the junction contained 5 bases not matched to a gene. Looked up from germline, CDR1 is SGHAT and CDR2 is FQNNGV. The CDR3 is 15 residues long. The CDR3 here is CASSLTGRGTGELFF. The CDR3 bases are TGTGCCAGCAGCTTGACAGGGCGAGGCACCGGGGAGCTGTTTTTT.

The CDR3 spells CARSLVETSGVPSSYNEQFF. For the CDR3, the DNA is TGTGCCAGAAGCTTAGTTGAGACTAGCGGGGTACCGAGCTCCTACAATGAGCAGTTCTTC. The chain links TRBV7-5 to TRBJ2-1; the table's D call of TRBD2 was not tested on the DNA. TRBV7-5 is a pseudogene segment. The CDR3 has 20 amino acids.

The rearrangement joins TRBV27 to TRBJ2-7, with a tentative D call TRBD2 (5 bases). The CDR3 is made up of 13 amino acids. In germline, CDR1 is MNHEY, CDR2 SMNVEV (reference sequence). Trimming removed 4 bases from V and 2 bases from J, with 9 bases in between. This chain's CDR3 is CASSSGLAYEQYF. The DNA for the CDR3 is TGTGCCAGCAGTTCCGGACTGGCCTACGAGCAGTACTTC.

Of note for this clone: This specimen includes other DNA sequences encoding the same CDR3. The chain carries TRBV4-1 and TRBJ2-7; 9 nucleotides align to TRBD1. The CDR3 sequence is 15 residues long. With 2 bases clipped from V and 3 bases from J, the junction kept 5 bases outside the gene matches. Germline CDR1 reads MGHRA; CDR2 reads YSYEKL. Written as DNA, the CDR3 is TGCGCCAGCAGCCAATCCGGGACAGGGCTCTACGAGCAGTACTTC. It specifies CASSQSGTGLYEQYF.